This TCR beta chain was identified during a study of response to subunit inactivated influenza vaccine. Study-wide results and caveats: Researchers suggested that each seasonal influenza vaccination recruits few new T cells.

MiXCR, applied by TCRdb to the RT-PCR reads, yields one record per CDR3 protein. The sample records fewer than 700,000 distinct CDR3 sequences, roughly 13% being singletons. Comment on this clonotype: The antigen remains undetermined.

The source was PBMCs from blood, collected about 6 weeks after vaccination. This clonotype was obtained from a man aged 50 or older who received an inactivated influenza vaccine.

In DNA, the CDR3 is TGCAGTGCTAGGGGCGGGGTTGTTGACAATGAGCAGTTCTTC. Translation gives CSARGGVVDNEQFF. The V call is TRBV20-1, the J call TRBJ2-1, with a possible D match to TRBD2 (6 bases). Trimming stripped 3 bases from V and 5 bases from J, with 14 bases between. The CDR3 covers 14 residues. The germline V gene has CDR1 DFQATT and CDR2 SNEGSKA (reference sequence).